This TCR beta chain was observed in a study of T-cell reconstitution after alpha-beta-depleted transplantation in children. Study-level results: Recipient T cells and thymic progenitors that survived were the source of the high TCRbeta diversity seen at day 60 in some patients. Approximately two months post-transplant, alpha-beta T cells reportedly originated from several hundred expanded graft clones. A year had passed since transplant, and T-cell counts and diversity by then came mostly from newly produced T cells.

This clonotype was seen many times. Its antigen is unidentified. CDR1 LGHNA and CDR2 YSLEER come from the germline V gene. Deletions cut 0 bases from V and 4 bases from J, with 10 bases between. CDR3 length: 15 residues. This sample's TCRbeta library carried unique molecular identifier barcodes. One entry per CDR3 protein, called by TCRdb with MiXCR from the PCR reads. The sample has a few hundred thousand distinct CDR3 sequences; over 9.5% are singletons. The rearrangement links TRBV4-3 to TRBJ1-3; perhaps TRBD1 as D (6 bases). The material sequenced was PBMCs, taken before TCRalphabeta/CD19-depleted stem cell transplant. This TCR came from a boy in the first two years of life with acute myeloid leukemia, due to receive a stem cell transplant. As DNA, the CDR3 is TGCGCCAGCAGCCAAGATCAGGGGTCGGGAAACACCATATATTTT. This sequence encodes CASSQDQGSGNTIYF.